This T cell receptor beta chain came from a study of T cells after yellow fever vaccination. V gave up 1 base and J gave up 7 bases; unmatched junction bases: 2. In germline, CDR1 is SGHVS, CDR2 FQNEAQ. The CDR3 has 15 residues. Ten or more counts support this clonotype. TCRdb fed the 5' RACE reads into MiXCR, producing one record per CDR3 protein. The sample contains some 420,000 distinct CDR3 sequences, roughly a sixth of which appear only once. This chain uses TRBV7-8 with TRBJ2-1; 12 bases are a match to TRBD2. Here the sequenced sample was PBMCs, taken before the yellow fever booster vaccination. The sequence was obtained from a young man who received the YFV17D yellow fever vaccine. This CDR3 reads CASSLGTSGANEQFF. The CDR3, as DNA: TGTGCCAGCAGCTTAGGGACTAGCGGGGCGAATGAGCAGTTCTTC.